These 19 T cell receptor beta chains originate from one sample sequenced in a study of regulatory T cells in long-lasting Graves disease. iRepertoire HTBI primers and Arm-PCR of CDR3 regions built TCR beta libraries. TCRdb processed the multiplex PCR reads anew with MiXCR; each CDR3 protein has one entry. The table records 300,000 to 500,000 distinct CDR3 sequences, less than 25% of them present only once. Documented time point: persistent/refractory GD, antithyroid drugs over 5 years with positive TRAb. The authors made the TCR library using RNA they extracted from PBMCs. Sequencing used peripheral blood mononuclear cells (PBMCs), obtained when the disease was refractory, from a patient treated with antithyroid drugs. These receptors all come from a female donor with Graves disease.

The V call is TRBV27, the J call TRBJ2-1, with 7 bases matching TRBD1. The CDR3 spans 15 residues. CDR1 is MNHEY and CDR2 is SMNVEV in the germline V gene (reference sequence). The junction had 7 bases not matched to a gene; V was cut back by 7 bases and J by 1 base. The CDR3 here is CASKETGSSYNEQFF. DNA of the CDR3: TGTGCCAGCAAGGAGACAGGGTCTTCCTACAATGAGCAGTTCTTC.

The V gene is TRBV29-1, the J gene TRBJ1-2; D gene uncertain. V lost 4 bases to trimming and J lost 2 bases, with 8 bases between them. CDR1 is SQVTM and CDR2 is ANQGSEA in the germline V gene. The CDR3 length is 12 residues. CDR3 coding DNA: TGCAGCGTTGTTTACGGAAACTATGGCTACACCTTC. As protein: CSVVYGNYGYTF.

This chain uses TRBV7-9 with TRBJ2-7; a possible D gene is TRBD2 (5 bases). V was pared by 3 bases and J by 5 bases, with 14 bases between. The V gene's germline CDR1 is SEHNR and CDR2 FQNEAQ (reference sequence). This CDR3 contains 14 residues. This CDR3 is CASSFQAQTNEQYF. The CDR3 region has the DNA TGTGCCAGCAGCTTCCAAGCCCAGACTAACGAGCAGTACTTC.

This clonotype appeared many times. CDR3 region: CASSFVGWYTF. In DNA, the CDR3 is TGTGCCAGCAGCTTTGTGGGTTGGTACACCTTC. The chain joins TRBV5-6 to TRBJ1-2; D not certain. This CDR3 contains 11 residues. Looked up from germline, CDR1 is SGHDT and CDR2 is YYEEEE. Trimming removed 2 bases at V and 11 bases at J, with 10 bases between.

This sequence joins TRBV28 and TRBJ2-7, with a weak D call TRBD1 (5 bases). Germline CDR1 is MDHEN and CDR2 is SYDVKM. CDR3 length: 14 amino acids. Deletions cut 3 bases from V and 3 bases from J, with 12 bases between. CDR3 protein: CASSFIGDRYEQYF. CDR3 DNA: TGTGCCAGCAGTTTTATAGGGGATCGCTACGAGCAGTACTTC.

This sequence joins TRBV30 and TRBJ1-3; possibly TRBD1 for D (6 bases). This CDR3 has 14 amino acids. The V and J ends lost 0 bases and 4 bases respectively, with 10 bases between them. Germline V CDR1 and CDR2: GTSNPN, SVGIG (reference sequence). CDR3 region: CAWSVAGAGNTIYF. The CDR3 DNA is TGTGCCTGGAGTGTGGCAGGGGCCGGAAACACCATATATTTT.

This clonotype was counted ten times or more. V gene TRBV30 combines with J gene TRBJ2-7; D ambiguous. The CDR3 totals 15 residues. Trimming took off 3 bases at V and 2 bases at J, with 17 bases between the two ends. Germline V gives CDR1 GTSNPN, CDR2 SVGIG (reference sequence). CDR3 sequence reads: CAWSSNVLPAYEQYF. The CDR3 DNA is TGTGCCTGGAGCTCCAACGTCCTTCCCGCCTACGAGCAGTACTTC.

The genes are TRBV27 and TRBJ1-5; a weak D match, TRBD1 (6 bases). CDR1 is MNHEY, CDR2 SMNVEV, per germline (reference sequence). Trimming removed 5 bases from V and 3 bases from J, with 11 bases in between. The CDR3 covers 14 residues. CDR3: CASSPGEDNQPQHF. The CDR3 nucleotides are TGTGCCAGCAGTCCAGGGGAGGACAATCAGCCCCAGCATTTT.

This clonotype showed up many times. The chain couples TRBV7-2 to TRBJ1-1, with TRBD1 identical over 8 bases. Germline CDR1 and CDR2: SGHTA and FQGNSA. The V and J ends lost 5 bases and 1 base, in that order; junction bases with no gene match: 3. The CDR3 extends over 14 amino acids. DNA of the CDR3: TGTGCCAGCAGCATCCAGGGGGCGAACACTGAAGCTTTCTTT. Translation gives CASSIQGANTEAFF. Together with reference TRBV7-2 and TRBJ1-1, the CDR3 gives the full variable domain: GAGVSQSPSNKVTEKGKDVELRCDPISGHTALYWYRQSLGQGLEFLIYFQGNSAPDKSGLPSDRFSAERTGGSVSTLTIQRTQQEDSAVYLCASSIQGANTEAFFGQGTRLTVV.

This clonotype was counted ten times or more. V and J are TRBV12-3 or TRBV12-4 and TRBJ1-2; D perhaps matches TRBD1 (6 bases). Trimming took off 6 bases at V and 8 bases at J, with 13 bases between the two ends. The CDR3 totals 12 residues. CDR3 DNA sequence: TGTGCCAGCAGCTTGGGGGCAGGGGGCTACACCTTC. Protein product: CASSLGAGGYTF.

There are many counts of this clonotype. The gene calls are TRBV3-1 and TRBJ1-1; 8 bases agree with TRBD1. Germline CDR1 and CDR2: LGHDT and YNNKEL (reference sequence). V was clipped by 5 bases and J by 4 bases; unmatched bases: 12. This CDR3 comprises 16 residues. CDR3 loop: CASSSPGGAYGTEAFF. Here the CDR3 DNA reads TGTGCCAGCAGCTCCCCAGGGGGCGCATACGGCACTGAAGCTTTCTTT. The full variable domain, its missing parts supplied by reference TRBV3-1 and TRBJ1-1, is DTAVSQTPKYLVTQMGNDKSIKCEQNLGHDTMYWYKQDSKKFLKIMFSYNNKELIINETVPNRFSPKSPDKAHLNLHINSLELGDSAVYFCASSSPGGAYGTEAFFGQGTRLTVV.

This chain connects TRBV20-1 to TRBJ2-7; 7 bases line up with TRBD2. Losses at the gene ends were 6 bases for V and 6 bases for J; bases not matched to a gene: 20. Looked up from germline, CDR1 is DFQATT and CDR2 is SNEGSKA (reference sequence). The length of the CDR3 is 16 residues. The chain's CDR3 is CSAVNMGGSGSREQYF. CDR3 DNA sequence: TGCAGTGCCGTTAACATGGGCGGGAGTGGCTCTCGCGAGCAGTACTTC.

The chain couples TRBV7-2 to TRBJ2-7, with 8 bases matching TRBD2. V was pared by 4 bases and J by 2 bases, with 4 bases of the junction left unmatched. CDR3 length: 14 amino acids. Germline-derived CDR1 and CDR2 are SGHTA and FQGNSA. CDR3 in DNA: TGTGCCAGCAGCTACGGGGGGGGAGCCTACGAGCAGTACTTC. This codes for CASSYGGGAYEQYF.

This rearrangement joins TRBV7-8 to TRBJ1-5; weak D call: TRBD1 (6 bases). V was shortened by 3 bases and J by 1 base, with 25 bases between the two germline ends. CDR3 length: 20 amino acids. The germline CDR1 and CDR2 sequences are SGHVS and FQNEAQ. The CDR3 region is CASSLGGGGFESWSNQPQHF. CDR3 nucleotides: TGTGCCAGCAGCTTGGGGGGCGGGGGCTTTGAATCGTGGAGCAATCAGCCCCAGCATTTT.

Of note for this clonotype: Since no conserved phenylalanine or tryptophan closes the CDR3, a read error is the likely cause. V gene TRBV27 combines with J gene TRBJ1-2; TRBD1 matches at 8 bases. Germline loops: CDR1 MNHEY, CDR2 SMNVEV (reference sequence). The CDR3 spans 15 residues. Losses at the gene ends were 4 bases for V and 6 bases for J; bases not matched to a gene: 10. The CDR3 reads CASSSIQGARHGYTL. The CDR3 DNA follows: TGTGCCAGCAGTTCGATTCAGGGGGCGCGGCATGGCTACACCCTC.

This clonotype was counted many times. The rearrangement links TRBV28 to TRBJ1-1, with D possibly matching TRBD1 (6 bases). This CDR3 has 13 amino acids. Germline-derived CDR1 and CDR2 are MDHEN and SYDVKM. Trimming left V 4 bases short and J 4 bases short, with 10 bases between. CDR3 loop: CASSSGQITEAFF. CDR3 nucleotide sequence: TGTGCCAGCAGTTCGGGACAAATCACTGAAGCTTTCTTT. Using reference TRBV28 and TRBJ1-1 for the parts outside the CDR3, the full variable domain is DVKVTQSSRYLVKRTGEKVFLECVQDMDHENMFWYRQDPGLGLRLIYFSYDVKMKEKGDIPEGYSVSREKKERFSLILESASTNQTSMYLCASSSGQITEAFFGQGTRLTVV.

This clonotype was detected many times. This chain joins TRBV12-3 or TRBV12-4 and TRBJ2-5, with unresolved D. The CDR3 extends over 12 amino acids. V was pared by 2 bases and J by 7 bases, with 8 bases between. The CDR3 DNA is TGTGCCAGCAGTTTAACACCGGGGACCCAGTACTTC. Translation: CASSLTPGTQYF.

This clonotype was picked up a small number of times. CDR3 sequence: CAWSVGVDARIVEAFF. CDR3 in DNA: TGTGCCTGGAGTGTTGGGGTGGACGCCCGAATCGTCGAAGCTTTCTTT. The V call is TRBV30, the J call TRBJ1-1; D gene ambiguous. V was shortened by 0 bases and J by 8 bases, with 22 bases between the two germline ends. CDR1 GTSNPN and CDR2 SVGIG come from the germline V gene (reference sequence). CDR3 length equals 16 residues.

This clonotype turned up a few times. The chain is built from TRBV6-2 or TRBV6-3 and TRBJ1-1, with 11 nucleotides matching TRBD1. The CDR3 extends over 16 amino acids. The germline V gene encodes CDR1 MNHEY and CDR2 SVGEGT. With V trimmed by 6 bases and J by 1 base, 7 bases remained unmatched. CDR3 DNA sequence: TGTGCCAGCAGACCCGGACAGGGGGCGAGGAACACTGAAGCTTTCTTT. Its protein is CASRPGQGARNTEAFF.